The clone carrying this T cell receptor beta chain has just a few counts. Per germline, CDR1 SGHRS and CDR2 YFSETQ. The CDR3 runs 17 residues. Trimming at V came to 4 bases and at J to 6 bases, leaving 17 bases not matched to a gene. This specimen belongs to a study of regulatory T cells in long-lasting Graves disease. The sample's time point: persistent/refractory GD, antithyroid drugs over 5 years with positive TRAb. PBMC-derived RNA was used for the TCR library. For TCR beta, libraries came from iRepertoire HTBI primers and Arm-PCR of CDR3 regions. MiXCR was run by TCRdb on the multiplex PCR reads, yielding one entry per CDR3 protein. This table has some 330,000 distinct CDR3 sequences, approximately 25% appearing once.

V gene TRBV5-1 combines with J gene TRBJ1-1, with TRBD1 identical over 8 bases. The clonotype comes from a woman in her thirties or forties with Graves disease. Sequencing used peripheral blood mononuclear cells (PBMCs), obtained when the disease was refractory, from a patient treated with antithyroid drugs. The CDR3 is CASSPGQGEYGFPEAFF. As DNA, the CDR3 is TGCGCCAGCAGCCCAGGACAGGGAGAGTACGGTTTCCCTGAAGCTTTCTTT.